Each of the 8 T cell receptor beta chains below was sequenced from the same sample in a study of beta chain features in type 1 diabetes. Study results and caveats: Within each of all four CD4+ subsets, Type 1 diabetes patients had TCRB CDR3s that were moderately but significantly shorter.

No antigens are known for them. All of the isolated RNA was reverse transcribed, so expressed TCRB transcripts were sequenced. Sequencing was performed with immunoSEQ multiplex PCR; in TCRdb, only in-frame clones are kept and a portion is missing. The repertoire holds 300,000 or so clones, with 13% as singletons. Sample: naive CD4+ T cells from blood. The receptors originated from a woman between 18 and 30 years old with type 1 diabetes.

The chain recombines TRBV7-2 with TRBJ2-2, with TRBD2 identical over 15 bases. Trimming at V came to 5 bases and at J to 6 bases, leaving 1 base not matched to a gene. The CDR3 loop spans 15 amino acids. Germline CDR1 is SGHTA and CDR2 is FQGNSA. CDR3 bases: TGTGCCAGCAGCCGGACTAGCGGGAGGGCCGGGGAGCTGTTTTTT. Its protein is CASSRTSGRAGELFF.

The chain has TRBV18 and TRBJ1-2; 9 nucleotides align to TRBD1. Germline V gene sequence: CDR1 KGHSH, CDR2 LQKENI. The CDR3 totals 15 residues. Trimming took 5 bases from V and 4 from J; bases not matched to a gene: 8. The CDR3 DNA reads TGTGCCAGCTCAACCCGCGACAGGGGGGGCTATGGCTACACCTTC. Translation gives CASSTRDRGGYGYTF. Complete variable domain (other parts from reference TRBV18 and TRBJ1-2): NAGVMQNPRHLVRRRGQEARLRCSPMKGHSHVYWYRQLPEEGLKFMVYLQKENIIDESGMPKERFSAEFPKEGPSILRIQQVVRGDSAAYFCASSTRDRGGYGYTFGSGTRLTVV.

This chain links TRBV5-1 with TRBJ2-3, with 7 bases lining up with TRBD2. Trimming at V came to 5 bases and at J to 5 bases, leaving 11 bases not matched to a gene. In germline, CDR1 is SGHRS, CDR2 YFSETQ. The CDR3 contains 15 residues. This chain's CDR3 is CASSRWEGLGDTQYF. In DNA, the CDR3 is TGCGCCAGCAGTAGGTGGGAGGGCCTGGGAGATACGCAGTATTTT. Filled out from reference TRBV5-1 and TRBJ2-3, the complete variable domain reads KAGVTQTPRYLIKTRGQQVTLSCSPISGHRSVSWYQQTPGQGLQFLFEYFSETQRNKGNFPGRFSGRQFSNSRSEMNVSTLELGDSALYLCASSRWEGLGDTQYFGPGTRLTVL.

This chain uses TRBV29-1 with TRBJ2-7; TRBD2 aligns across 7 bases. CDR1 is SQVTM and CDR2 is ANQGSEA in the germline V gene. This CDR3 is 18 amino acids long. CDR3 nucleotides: TGCACCCCATTTTCCGGGGGACTAAGGTTATATAGAGCCTACGAGCAGTACTTC. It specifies CTPFSGGLRLYRAYEQYF.

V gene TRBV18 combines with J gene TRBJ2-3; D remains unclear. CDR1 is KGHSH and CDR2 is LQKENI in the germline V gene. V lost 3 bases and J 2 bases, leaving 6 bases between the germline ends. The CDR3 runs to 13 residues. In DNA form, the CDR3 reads TGTGCCAGCTCACCGCCAGTCACAGATACGCAGTATTTT. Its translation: CASSPPVTDTQYF.

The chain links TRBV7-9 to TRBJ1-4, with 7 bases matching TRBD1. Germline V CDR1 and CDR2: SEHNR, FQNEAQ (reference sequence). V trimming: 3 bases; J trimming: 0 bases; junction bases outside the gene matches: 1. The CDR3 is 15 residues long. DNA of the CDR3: TGTGCCAGCAGCTTGGGGACAGCAACTAATGAAAAACTGTTTTTT. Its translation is CASSLGTATNEKLFF.

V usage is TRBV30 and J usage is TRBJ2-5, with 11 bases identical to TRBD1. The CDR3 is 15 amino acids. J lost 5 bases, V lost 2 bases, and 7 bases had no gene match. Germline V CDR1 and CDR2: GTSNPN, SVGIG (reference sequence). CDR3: CAWSYRTGGGETQYF. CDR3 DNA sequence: TGTGCCTGGAGTTACAGGACAGGGGGCGGGGAGACCCAGTACTTC.

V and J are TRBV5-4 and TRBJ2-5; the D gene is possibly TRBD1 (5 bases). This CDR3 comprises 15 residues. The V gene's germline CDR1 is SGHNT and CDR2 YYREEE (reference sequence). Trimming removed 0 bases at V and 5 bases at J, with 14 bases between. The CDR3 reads CASSLGAQGWETQYF. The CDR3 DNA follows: TGTGCCAGCAGCTTGGGTGCCCAGGGATGGGAGACCCAGTACTTC.